These 25 T cell receptor beta chains were sequenced from one sample in a study of regulatory T cells in long-lasting Graves disease (dated by TCRdb to about 2021). Receptors were amplified or captured by multiplex PCR. Data came from an Illumina HiSeq 4000. CDR3 regions were amplified by Arm-PCR with iRepertoire HTBI primers to construct TCR beta libraries. TCRdb reprocessing: public reads trimmed at Q25 with fastp, clones called with MiXCR, in-frame beta chains kept. Under each unique CDR3 protein, matching rows form one entry showing the most common genes and DNA. This sample is represented by about 290,000 distinct CDR3 sequences; 22% of them were singletons. The ten biggest clones cover roughly 56% of the sample. In light of the paper, this sample's time point label describes: persistent/refractory GD, antithyroid drugs over 5 years with positive TRAb. RNA was extracted from PBMCs in TRIzol for both TCR sequencing and RNA sequencing.

Material: peripheral blood mononuclear cells (PBMCs), obtained when the disease was refractory, from a patient treated with antithyroid drugs. These receptors all stem from a female donor with Graves disease.

The rearrangement joins TRBV7-9 to TRBJ2-2; D is possibly TRBD1 or TRBD2 (5 bases each). This CDR3 has 15 residues. V lost 1 base, J lost 9 bases, and 15 bases lay in between. Germline-derived CDR1 and CDR2 are SEHNR and FQNEAQ (reference sequence). The CDR3 region has the DNA TGTGCCAGCAGCTTAGTCGGCCAGGGAGTACGGGAGCTGTTTTTT. This gives the protein CASSLVGQGVRELFF.

This sequence joins TRBV7-3 and TRBJ2-1; 13 nucleotides match TRBD2. Germline CDR1 and CDR2: SGHTA and FQGTGA. CDR3 length: 14 residues. J gave up 14 bases and V 4 bases, and 8 bases lay outside the gene matches. As DNA, the CDR3 is TGTGCCAGCAGCTGGGGACTAGCGGGATCTAAGAAGTTCTTC. It codes for CASSWGLAGSKKFF. Combining the CDR3 with reference TRBV7-3 and TRBJ2-1 gives the whole variable domain GAGVSQTPSNKVTEKGKYVELRCDPISGHTALYWYRQSLGQGPEFLIYFQGTGAADDSGLPNDRFFAVRPEGSVSTLKIQRTERGDSAVYLCASSWGLAGSKKFFGPGTRLTVL.

The chain uses TRBV27 and TRBJ2-3, with 12 nucleotides matching TRBD2. This CDR3 contains 19 residues. V was pared by 7 bases and J by 4 bases, with 18 bases of the junction left unmatched. Per germline, CDR1 MNHEY and CDR2 SMNVEV (reference sequence). As DNA, the CDR3 is TGTGCCAGCACTTCGACTAGCGGGAGATTATCCTACCTCCCAGATACGCAGTATTTT. This codes for CASTSTSGRLSYLPDTQYF.

Only a few counts were recorded for this clonotype. The chain recombines TRBV6-6 with TRBJ2-5, with D possibly being TRBD2 (6 bases). Trimming left V 0 bases short and J 2 bases short, with 7 bases between. The CDR3 spans 14 residues. Germline V CDR1 and CDR2: MNHNY, SVGAGI (reference sequence). In DNA form, the CDR3 reads TGTGCCAGCAGTTACTCAGGGAGGCAAGAGACCCAGTACTTC. Its translation: CASSYSGRQETQYF.

This clonotype was picked up many times. This rearrangement joins TRBV7-2 to TRBJ2-3; D gene unclear. Germline loops: CDR1 SGHTA, CDR2 FQGNSA. Trimming pared 1 base from V and 2 bases from J, leaving 10 bases between. CDR3 length equals 15 residues. The CDR3 loop is CASSLGSLSTDTQYF. CDR3 bases: TGTGCCAGCAGCTTAGGGTCCTTATCCACAGATACGCAGTATTTT. The full variable domain, with the rest looked up from reference TRBV7-2 and TRBJ2-3, is GAGVSQSPSNKVTEKGKDVELRCDPISGHTALYWYRQSLGQGLEFLIYFQGNSAPDKSGLPSDRFSAERTGGSVSTLTIQRTQQEDSAVYLCASSLGSLSTDTQYFGPGTRLTVL.

The chain carries TRBV20-1 and TRBJ2-7; tentatively, D is TRBD1 or TRBD2 (5 bases each). This CDR3 is built from 14 residues. The V end was cut by 2 bases, the J end by 3 bases, with 14 bases between. Germline CDR1 and CDR2: DFQATT and SNEGSKA (reference sequence). This CDR3 is CSARYGGEIYEQYF. CDR3 nucleotide sequence: TGCAGTGCTAGATATGGGGGAGAGATCTACGAGCAGTACTTC.

The chain has TRBV27 and TRBJ2-3; TRBD1 is a possible D gene (6 bases). The V end was cut by 3 bases, the J end by 6 bases, with 13 bases between. This CDR3 spans 14 amino acids. Germline values: CDR1 MNHEY, CDR2 SMNVEV (reference sequence). The CDR3 region is CASSFRTVRDTQYF. The CDR3 nucleotides read TGTGCCAGCAGTTTCCGGACAGTGAGGGATACGCAGTATTTT.

This clonotype has just a few counts. This chain uses TRBV28 with TRBJ2-3; TRBD1 matches 9 bases. V was clipped by 7 bases and J by 4 bases; unmatched bases: 9. Germline V gene lookup returns CDR1 MDHEN and CDR2 SYDVKM. This CDR3 comprises 15 residues. In DNA form, the CDR3 reads TGTGCCAGCAATCACAGGGGGCGTCCCGCAGATACGCAGTATTTT. Encoded protein: CASNHRGRPADTQYF.

In regard to this clonotype: This may be a read error: a much more frequent sequence differs by one nucleotide. The J gene is TRBJ2-4, the V gene TRBV30, with unresolved D. The CDR3 runs 11 residues. From germline, CDR1 is GTSNPN and CDR2 SVGIG (reference sequence). Written as DNA, the CDR3 is TGTGTCTGGAGTGAAGGAGACATTCAGTACTTC. Its translation: CVWSEGDIQYF.

This clonotype was observed a handful of times. Sequence at one end of the junction differs from germline and may be a read error. The chain links TRBV12-3 or TRBV12-4 to TRBJ2-7, with TRBD2 as a possible D gene (6 bases). The CDR3 runs 15 residues. The CDR3 DNA is TGTGCCAGCAGTTTAGTCGGGAGTTTCCCCTACGGGCAGTACTTC. Its protein product is CASSLVGSFPYGQYF.

This clonotype was seen at least ten times. The chain is built from TRBV7-2 and TRBJ2-7; 8 bases match TRBD2. The trim removed 5 bases at V and 4 bases at J, leaving 10 bases unmatched. The CDR3 consists of 15 residues. Germline V gives CDR1 SGHTA, CDR2 FQGNSA. CDR3 amino acids: CASSPRAGGHYEQYF. The CDR3 coding sequence is TGTGCCAGCAGCCCTCGGGCGGGAGGACATTACGAGCAGTACTTC.

This chain uses TRBV12-3 or TRBV12-4 with TRBJ1-3; D remains ambiguous. The germline V and J ends were trimmed by 8 bases and 2 bases, with 10 bases remaining between them. The CDR3 totals 13 residues. CDR3: CASLLSPGNTIYF. DNA of the CDR3: TGTGCCAGCCTACTAAGTCCTGGAAACACCATATATTTT.

Comments on this clonotype: The germline gene is not matched at one end of the junction; a read error may be the cause. This chain links TRBV7-9 with TRBJ1-4, with D perhaps matching TRBD1 (5 bases). The CDR3 contains 15 residues. CDR1 is SEHNR, CDR2 FQNEAQ, per germline (reference sequence). The CDR3 sequence is CASSLSTEGNEELFF. Written as DNA, the CDR3 is TGTGCCAGCAGCCTATCGACAGAAGGAAATGAAGAACTGTTTTTT.

As to this clonotype: A much bigger clone sits one base away, suggesting this may be a read error. The conserved phenylalanine or tryptophan is not found at the CDR3 terminus, so this likely reflects a read error. The chain is built from TRBV12-3 or TRBV12-4 and TRBJ2-7, with D unresolved. The CDR3 is 13 amino acids. V was trimmed by 6 bases and J by 3 bases, leaving 12 bases between them. CDR3 protein: CASSPNEFYEQYL. In nucleotides, the CDR3 is TGTGCCAGCAGCCCGAACGAATTCTACGAGCAGTACCTC.

The chain couples TRBV6-4 to TRBJ1-5, with D perhaps TRBD1 (5 bases). The germline CDR1 and CDR2 sequences are MRHNA and SNTAGT. CDR3 length equals 14 residues. V was pared by 5 bases and J by 7 bases, with 15 bases between. The CDR3 is CASSYYSGDQPQHF. The CDR3 DNA reads TGTGCCAGCAGTTACTACTCTGGGGACCAGCCCCAGCATTTT.

J is TRBJ1-6 and V is TRBV20-1; D ambiguous. The germline CDR1 and CDR2 sequences are DFQATT and SNEGSKA (reference sequence). V was trimmed by 0 bases and J by 14 bases, leaving 5 bases between them. CDR3 length: 10 residues. The DNA of the CDR3 is TGCAGTGCTAGAGATCTGTCCCTCCACTTT. This sequence encodes CSARDLSLHF.

The V gene is TRBV5-1, the J gene TRBJ2-7; 9 bases map to TRBD1. Germline V gene lookup returns CDR1 SGHRS and CDR2 YFSETQ. This CDR3 is 15 amino acids long. V dropped 4 bases and J dropped 6; count of bases not matched to a gene: 11. DNA of the CDR3: TGCGCCAGCAGCCCGCGCGGACAGGGGTCGGTCGAGCAGTACTTC. Protein sequence: CASSPRGQGSVEQYF.

The sample holds many counts of this clonotype. The CDR3 DNA sequence: TGTGCCAGCAGTGAAGCCGTGAGGGGGCGAGATGTTAAGTCCTACGAGCAGTACTTC. It yields the protein CASSEAVRGRDVKSYEQYF. The chain employs TRBV6-1 and TRBJ2-7, with 7 bases aligning to TRBD1. The V segment lost 0 bases and the J segment 1 base; nucleotides outside the gene matches: 15. The CDR3 contains 19 residues. Germline-derived CDR1 and CDR2 are MNHNS and SASEGT.

The chain carries TRBV10-3 and TRBJ2-7; 10 bases fit TRBD2. The CDR3 contains 17 residues. Trimming at V came to 7 bases and at J to 2 bases, leaving 14 bases not matched to a gene. Germline CDR1 reads ENHRY; CDR2 reads SYGVKD. CDR3 nucleotides: TGTGCCATCAAAGGGACTAGCGAAACCTCTAGCACCTACGAGCAGTACTTC. It translates to CAIKGTSETSSTYEQYF.

This clonotype was counted between two and nine times. The chain is built from TRBV11-3 and TRBJ2-7, with 14 bases aligning to TRBD2. Germline CDR1 SGHNT, CDR2 YENEEA. J was trimmed by 3 bases and V by 5 bases; bases with no gene match: 12. This CDR3 region has 18 residues. The CDR3 bases are TGTGCCAGCAGCCCGACGTCGACTAGCGGGAGGGCCGACTACGAGCAGTACTTC. Translation gives CASSPTSTSGRADYEQYF.

This clonotype was detected a few times. V usage is TRBV20-1 and J usage is TRBJ1-5, with D possibly matching TRBD1 (5 bases). The CDR3 loop spans 14 amino acids. Germline V gives CDR1 DFQATT, CDR2 SNEGSKA (reference sequence). Trimming removed 6 bases at V and 5 bases at J, with 17 bases between. This CDR3 is CSAELGKGDQPQHF. CDR3 coding DNA: TGCAGTGCAGAGCTGGGGAAAGGGGATCAGCCCCAGCATTTT.

In its sample, this clonotype was seen a few times. The V call is TRBV13, the J call TRBJ2-7; 8 bases agree with TRBD1. J gave up 3 bases and V 0 bases, and 4 bases lay outside the gene matches. The CDR3 is 15 amino acids. CDR1 is PRHDT, CDR2 FYEKMQ, per germline (reference sequence). DNA for the CDR3: TGTGCCAGCAGCTTAGGTCCAGGGGGCGTCTACGAGCAGTACTTC. It yields the protein CASSLGPGGVYEQYF.

This clonotype was observed a handful of times. V usage is TRBV5-1 and J usage is TRBJ2-7, with 9 bases matching TRBD1. Germline V gene sequence: CDR1 SGHRS, CDR2 YFSETQ. With V trimmed by 4 bases and J by 0 bases, 5 bases remained unmatched. The CDR3 consists of 15 residues. CDR3 coding DNA: TGCGCCAGCAGCACCGGACAGGGGAGCTCCTACGAGCAGTACTTC. Its translation: CASSTGQGSSYEQYF. Full variable domain (remainder filled in from reference TRBV5-1 and TRBJ2-7): KAGVTQTPRYLIKTRGQQVTLSCSPISGHRSVSWYQQTPGQGLQFLFEYFSETQRNKGNFPGRFSGRQFSNSRSEMNVSTLELGDSALYLCASSTGQGSSYEQYFGPGTRLTVT.

In its sample, this clonotype was seen a few times. This chain uses TRBV6-1 with TRBJ2-5; maybe TRBD1 (6 bases). TRBJ2-7 matches the DNA end more closely, so the J call is doubtful. In germline, CDR1 is MNHNS, CDR2 SASEGT. The length of the CDR3 is 15 residues. CDR3 sequence: CASRISAGAYYEQYF. CDR3 sequence (DNA): TGTGCCAGCAGAATCTCGGCAGGGGCCTACTACGAGCAGTACTTC.

This clonotype was observed a handful of times. The chain is built from TRBV7-9 and TRBJ2-7; D gene ambiguous. CDR3 length: 13 residues. V shed 2 bases and J shed 6 bases, with 11 bases lying between them. Per the germline V gene, CDR1 is SEHNR and CDR2 is FQNEAQ (reference sequence). The CDR3 protein is CASSLLDGREQYF. DNA for the CDR3: TGTGCCAGCAGCTTACTGGACGGACGCGAGCAGTACTTC.